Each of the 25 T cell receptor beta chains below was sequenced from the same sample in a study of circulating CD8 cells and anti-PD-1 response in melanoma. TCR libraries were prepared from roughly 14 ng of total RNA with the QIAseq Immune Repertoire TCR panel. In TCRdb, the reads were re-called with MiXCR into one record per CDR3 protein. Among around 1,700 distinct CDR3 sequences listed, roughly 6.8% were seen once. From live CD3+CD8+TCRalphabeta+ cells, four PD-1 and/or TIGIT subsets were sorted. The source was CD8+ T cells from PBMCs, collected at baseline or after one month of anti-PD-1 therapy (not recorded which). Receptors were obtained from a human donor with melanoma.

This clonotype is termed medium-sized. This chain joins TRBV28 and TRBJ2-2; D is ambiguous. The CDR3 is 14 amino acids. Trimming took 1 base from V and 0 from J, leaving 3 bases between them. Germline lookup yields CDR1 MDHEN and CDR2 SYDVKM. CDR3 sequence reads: CASSLSANTGELFF. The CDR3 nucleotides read TGTGCCAGCAGTTTATCAGCGAACACCGGGGAGCTGTTTTTT.

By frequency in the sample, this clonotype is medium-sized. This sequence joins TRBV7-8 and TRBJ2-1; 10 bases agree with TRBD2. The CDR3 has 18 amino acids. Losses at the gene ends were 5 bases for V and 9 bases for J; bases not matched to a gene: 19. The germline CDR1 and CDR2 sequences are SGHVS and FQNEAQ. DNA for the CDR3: TGTGCCAGCAGCCCTCTTTTCCCGGCTAGCGGGAGTTTGGGTGAGCAGTTCTTC. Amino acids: CASSPLFPASGSLGEQFF.

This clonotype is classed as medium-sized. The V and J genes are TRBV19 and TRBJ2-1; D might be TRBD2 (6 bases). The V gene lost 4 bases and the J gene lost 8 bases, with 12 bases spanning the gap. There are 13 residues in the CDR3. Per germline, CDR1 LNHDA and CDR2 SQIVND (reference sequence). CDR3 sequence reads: CASSTRDSDEQFF. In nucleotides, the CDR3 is TGTGCCAGTAGTACCAGGGACTCGGATGAGCAGTTCTTC.

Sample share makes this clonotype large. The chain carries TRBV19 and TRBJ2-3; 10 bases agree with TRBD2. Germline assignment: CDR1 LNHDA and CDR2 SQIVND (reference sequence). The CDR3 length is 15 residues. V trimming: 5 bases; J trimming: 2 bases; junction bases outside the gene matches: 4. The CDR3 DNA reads TGTGCCAGTAGTTCCGGGACTAGCGTCACAGATACGCAGTATTTT. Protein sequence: CASSSGTSVTDTQYF. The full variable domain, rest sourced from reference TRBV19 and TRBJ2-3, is DGGITQSPKYLFRKEGQNVTLSCEQNLNHDAMYWYRQDPGQGLRLIYYSQIVNDFQKGDIAEGYSVSREKKESFPLTVTSAQKNPTAFYLCASSSGTSVTDTQYFGPGTRLTVL.

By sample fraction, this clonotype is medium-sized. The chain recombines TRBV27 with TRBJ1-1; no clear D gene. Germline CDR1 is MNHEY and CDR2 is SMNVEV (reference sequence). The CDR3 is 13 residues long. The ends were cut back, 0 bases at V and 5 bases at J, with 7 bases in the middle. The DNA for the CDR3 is TGTGCCAGCAGTTTATCGCTGGGAACTGAAGCTTTCTTT. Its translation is CASSLSLGTEAFF.

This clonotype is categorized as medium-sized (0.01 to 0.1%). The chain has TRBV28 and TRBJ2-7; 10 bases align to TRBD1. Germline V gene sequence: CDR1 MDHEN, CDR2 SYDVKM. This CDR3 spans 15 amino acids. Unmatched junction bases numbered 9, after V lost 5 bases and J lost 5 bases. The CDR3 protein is CASSLLPGQGNEQYF. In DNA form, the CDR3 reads TGTGCCAGCAGTCTTCTCCCGGGACAGGGGAACGAGCAGTACTTC.

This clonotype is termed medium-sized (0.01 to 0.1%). The CDR3 DNA reads TGTGCCAGCAGTTTGATCGGTACCGGAGAGACCCAGTACTTC. Amino acids: CASSLIGTGETQYF. The J gene is TRBJ2-5, the V gene TRBV28; D is unclear. Between the trimmed V and J ends, which lost 3 bases and 4 bases, there was a span of 12 bases. The CDR3 length is 14 residues. The V gene's germline CDR1 is MDHEN and CDR2 SYDVKM.

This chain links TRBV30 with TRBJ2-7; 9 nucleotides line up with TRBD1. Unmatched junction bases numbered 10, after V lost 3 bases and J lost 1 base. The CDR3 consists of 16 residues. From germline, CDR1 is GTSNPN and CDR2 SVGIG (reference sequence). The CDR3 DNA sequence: TGTGCCTGGAGGGCCCCCGGGACAGGGTATTCCTACGAGCAGTACTTC. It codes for CAWRAPGTGYSYEQYF.

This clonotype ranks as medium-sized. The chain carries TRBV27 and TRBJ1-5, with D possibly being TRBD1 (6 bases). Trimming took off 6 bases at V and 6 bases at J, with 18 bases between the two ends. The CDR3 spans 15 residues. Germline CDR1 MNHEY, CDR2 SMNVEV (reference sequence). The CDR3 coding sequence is TGTGCCAGCAGACCGACGCCAGGGGTTGTTCAGCCCCAGCATTTT. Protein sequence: CASRPTPGVVQPQHF.

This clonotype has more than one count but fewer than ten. DNA of the CDR3: TGTGCCAGCAGTTTAGCGGGAGGCGACGAGCAGTACTTC. Translating it yields CASSLAGGDEQYF. This chain links TRBV12-3 or TRBV12-4 with TRBJ2-7, with D possibly being TRBD2 (6 bases). This CDR3 is 13 amino acids long. Trimming shortened V by 0 bases and J by 5 bases, and 8 bases separated the two germline ends.

CDR3 nucleotide sequence: TGTGCCAGCAGTAGCCTATCCCCTAATGAAAAACTGTTTTTT. It codes for CASSSLSPNEKLFF. The chain uses TRBV16 and TRBJ1-4; D is undetermined. CDR1 is KGHSY and CDR2 is FQNENV in the germline V gene. Trimming stripped 6 bases from V and 3 bases from J, with 11 bases between. The CDR3 covers 14 residues.

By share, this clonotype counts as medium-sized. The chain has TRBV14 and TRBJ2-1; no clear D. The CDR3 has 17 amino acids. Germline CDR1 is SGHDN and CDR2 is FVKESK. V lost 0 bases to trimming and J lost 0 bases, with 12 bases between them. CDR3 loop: CASSQDRILSSYNEQFF. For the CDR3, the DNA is TGTGCCAGCAGCCAAGATCGGATACTTTCCTCCTACAATGAGCAGTTCTTC.

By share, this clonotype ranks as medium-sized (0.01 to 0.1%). The CDR3 loop reads CASSVGLDRVSEQYF. CDR3 nucleotide sequence: TGTGCCAGCAGCGTAGGGTTGGACAGGGTGTCTGAGCAGTACTTC. V and J are TRBV9 and TRBJ2-7; 8 nucleotides match TRBD1. The V gene's germline CDR1 is SGDLS and CDR2 YYNGEE. The CDR3 contains 15 residues. The V segment lost 0 bases and the J segment 7 bases; nucleotides outside the gene matches: 9.

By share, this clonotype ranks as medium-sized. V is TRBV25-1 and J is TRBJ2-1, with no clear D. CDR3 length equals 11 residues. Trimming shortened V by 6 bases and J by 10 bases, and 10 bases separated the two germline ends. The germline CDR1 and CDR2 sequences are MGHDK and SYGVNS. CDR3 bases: TGTGCCAGCAGGGTAATTGACGAGCAGTTCTTC. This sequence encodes CASRVIDEQFF.

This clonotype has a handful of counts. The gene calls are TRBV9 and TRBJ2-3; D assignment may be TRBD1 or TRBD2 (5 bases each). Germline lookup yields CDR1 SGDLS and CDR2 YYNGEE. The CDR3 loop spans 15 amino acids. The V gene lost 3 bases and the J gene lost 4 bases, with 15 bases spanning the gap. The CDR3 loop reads CASSEFALGADTQYF. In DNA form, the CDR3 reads TGTGCCAGCAGCGAATTTGCGTTGGGGGCAGATACGCAGTATTTT.

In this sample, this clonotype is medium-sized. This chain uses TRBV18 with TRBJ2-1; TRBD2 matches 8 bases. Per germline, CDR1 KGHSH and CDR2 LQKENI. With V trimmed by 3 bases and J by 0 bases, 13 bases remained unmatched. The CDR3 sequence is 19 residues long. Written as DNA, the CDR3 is TGTGCCAGCTCACCCCCCTCGGGGGGGCCATTTGGCTCCTACAATGAGCAGTTCTTC. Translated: CASSPPSGGPFGSYNEQFF.

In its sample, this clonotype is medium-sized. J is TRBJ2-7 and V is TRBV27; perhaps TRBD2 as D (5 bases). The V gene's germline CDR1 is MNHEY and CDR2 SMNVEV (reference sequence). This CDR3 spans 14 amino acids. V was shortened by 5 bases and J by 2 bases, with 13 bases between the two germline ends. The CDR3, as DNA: TGTGCCAGCAGTACAGAACCCGGGACCTACGAGCAGTACTTC. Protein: CASSTEPGTYEQYF.

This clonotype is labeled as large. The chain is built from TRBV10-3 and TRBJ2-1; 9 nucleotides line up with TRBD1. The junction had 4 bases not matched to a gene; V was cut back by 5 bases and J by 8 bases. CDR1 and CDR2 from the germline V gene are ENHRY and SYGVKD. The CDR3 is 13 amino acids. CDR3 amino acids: CAISLTGGDEQFF. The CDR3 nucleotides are TGTGCCATCAGTCTTACAGGGGGCGATGAGCAGTTCTTC.

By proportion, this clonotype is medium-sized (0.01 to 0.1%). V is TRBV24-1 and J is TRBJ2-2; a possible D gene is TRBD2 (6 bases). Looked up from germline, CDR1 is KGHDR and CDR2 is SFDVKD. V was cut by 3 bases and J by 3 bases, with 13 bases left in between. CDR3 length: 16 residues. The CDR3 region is CATSDLGLLDTGELFF. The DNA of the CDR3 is TGTGCCACCAGTGATCTGGGACTGCTAGACACCGGGGAGCTGTTTTTT.

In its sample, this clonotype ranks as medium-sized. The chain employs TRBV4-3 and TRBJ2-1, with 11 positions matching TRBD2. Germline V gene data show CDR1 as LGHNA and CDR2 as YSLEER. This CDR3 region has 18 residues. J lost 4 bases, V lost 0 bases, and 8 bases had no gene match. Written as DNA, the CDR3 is TGCGCCAGCAGCCAAGAACTAGCGGGAGTCGTATTGTACAATGAGCAGTTCTTC. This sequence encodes CASSQELAGVVLYNEQFF.

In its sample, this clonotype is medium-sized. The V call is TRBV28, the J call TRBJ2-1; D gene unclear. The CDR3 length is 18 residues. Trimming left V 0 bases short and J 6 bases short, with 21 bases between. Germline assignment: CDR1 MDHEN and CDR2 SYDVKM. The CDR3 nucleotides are TGTGCCAGCAGTTTATGGGGTGAACTTTCTGCTCGGGCCAATGAGCAGTTCTTC. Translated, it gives CASSLWGELSARANEQFF.

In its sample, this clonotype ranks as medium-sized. The CDR3: CASSLDLGTSGGTPRDTQYF. The CDR3 coding sequence is TGTGCCAGCAGCTTAGACCTAGGGACTAGCGGCGGAACCCCGAGGGATACGCAGTATTTT. V usage is TRBV7-6 and J usage is TRBJ2-3, with 11 bases aligning to TRBD2. Per the germline V gene, CDR1 is SGHVS and CDR2 is FNYEAQ. V lost 1 base, J lost 6 bases, and 18 bases stayed unmatched. The CDR3 runs 20 residues. The whole variable domain, filled in from reference TRBV7-6 and TRBJ2-3, reads GAGVSQSPRYKVTKRGQDVALRCDPISGHVSLYWYRQALGQGPEFLTYFNYEAQQDKSGLPNDRFSAERPEGSISTLTIQRTEQRDSAMYRCASSLDLGTSGGTPRDTQYFGPGTRLTVL.

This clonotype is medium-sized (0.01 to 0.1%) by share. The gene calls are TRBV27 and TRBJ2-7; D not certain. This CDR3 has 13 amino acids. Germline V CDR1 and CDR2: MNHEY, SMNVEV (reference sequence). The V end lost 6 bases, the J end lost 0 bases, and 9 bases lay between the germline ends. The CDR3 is CASREEDSYEQYF. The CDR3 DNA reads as TGTGCCAGCAGGGAAGAGGACTCCTACGAGCAGTACTTC.

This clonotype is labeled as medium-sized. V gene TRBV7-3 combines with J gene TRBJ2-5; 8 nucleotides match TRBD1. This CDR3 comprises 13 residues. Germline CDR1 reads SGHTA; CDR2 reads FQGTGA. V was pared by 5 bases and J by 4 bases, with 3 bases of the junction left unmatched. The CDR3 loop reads CASSTQGGETQYF. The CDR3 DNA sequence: TGTGCCAGCAGCACACAGGGGGGAGAGACCCAGTACTTC.

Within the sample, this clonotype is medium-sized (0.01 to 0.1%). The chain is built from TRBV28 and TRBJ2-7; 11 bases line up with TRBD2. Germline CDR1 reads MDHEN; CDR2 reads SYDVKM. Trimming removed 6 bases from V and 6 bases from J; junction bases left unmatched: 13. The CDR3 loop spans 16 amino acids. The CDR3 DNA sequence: TGTGCCAGCAGCCCGTCCACTAGCGGGAGAGGAATCGAGCAGTACTTC. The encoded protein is CASSPSTSGRGIEQYF. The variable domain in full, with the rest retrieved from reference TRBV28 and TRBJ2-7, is DVKVTQSSRYLVKRTGEKVFLECVQDMDHENMFWYRQDPGLGLRLIYFSYDVKMKEKGDIPEGYSVSREKKERFSLILESASTNQTSMYLCASSPSTSGRGIEQYFGPGTRLTVT.